This TCR beta chain was identified in a study of shared clonotypes between healthy human individuals. Overall study context: Two women and three men aged 18 to 49 served as donors.

The germline V gene has CDR1 SGHNT and CDR2 YYREEE (reference sequence). The germline V and J ends were trimmed by 1 base and 6 bases, with 7 bases remaining between them. The CDR3 extends over 13 amino acids. The data were produced by immunoSEQ multiplex PCR, yet TCRdb's version contains in-frame clones alone and is incomplete. This repertoire shows over a million clones, over 95% found once; its top ten account for about 1%. The TCR comes from a man aged 25 to 45 in good health. The sample consisted of naive CD4+ T cells sorted from blood. Subset meaning: CD45RA+ positively selected. V gene TRBV5-4 combines with J gene TRBJ2-2; D remains ambiguous. The CDR3 region is CASSLTTPGELFF. The CDR3 DNA sequence: TGTGCCAGCAGCTTGACAACCCCCGGGGAGCTGTTTTTT.